Following are 24 T cell receptor beta chains from one sample sequenced in a study of blood T cells in healthy people across ages. PCR was performed a second time for roughly 7 to 12 cycles using a sample-barcoded 5' primer and a J-beta primer mix. One entry per CDR3 protein, called by TCRdb with MiXCR from the 5' RACE reads. Among hundreds of thousands of distinct CDR3 sequences listed, around 62% were seen once. Source material: blood. These receptors came from a man aged 30-40 years in good health.

This clonotype was seen only a few times. The chain joins TRBV4-3 to TRBJ1-2; 8 bases line up with TRBD1. V shed 5 bases and J 8 bases; nucleotides not matched to a gene: 10. CDR1 is LGHNA, CDR2 YSLEER, per germline. The CDR3 has 14 residues. CDR3 region: CASSDGTGGLGYTF. The CDR3 bases are TGCGCCAGCAGCGACGGGACAGGAGGGTTGGGCTACACCTTC.

The chain joins TRBV12-3 or TRBV12-4 to TRBJ2-1, with D unclear. V was cut by 7 bases and J by 10 bases, with 20 bases left in between. The CDR3 runs to 14 residues. CDR3 DNA: TGTGCCAGCAATGAGATGGCCCGGCTGGGGGAGCAGTTCTTC. Translation: CASNEMARLGEQFF.

The gene calls are TRBV28 and TRBJ2-7; D gene ambiguous. This CDR3 spans 12 amino acids. V lost 5 bases and J lost 6, with 11 bases in between. Germline CDR1 reads MDHEN; CDR2 reads SYDVKM. The CDR3 reads CASSLSFSEQYF. The CDR3 DNA sequence: TGTGCCAGCAGTCTCTCCTTTAGCGAGCAGTACTTC.

The chain joins TRBV9 to TRBJ1-5, with D possibly TRBD1 on 6 matching bases. Trimming removed 0 bases from V and 7 bases from J, with 14 bases in between. This CDR3 region has 15 residues. From germline, CDR1 is SGDLS and CDR2 YYNGEE. The CDR3 nucleotides are TGTGCCAGCAGCGTAGCCGGGGGCCCGGGGCAGCCCCAGCATTTT. Its translation: CASSVAGGPGQPQHF. The full variable domain, rest sourced from reference TRBV9 and TRBJ1-5, is DSGVTQTPKHLITATGQRVTLRCSPRSGDLSVYWYQQSLDQGLQFLIQYYNGEERAKGNILERFSAQQFPDLHSELNLSSLELGDSALYFCASSVAGGPGQPQHFGDGTRLSIL.

This chain joins TRBV7-9 and TRBJ2-2, with unresolved D. The CDR3 extends over 15 amino acids. CDR1 and CDR2 (germline): SEHNR, FQNEAQ (reference sequence). V lost 2 bases and J lost 2, with 9 bases in between. The CDR3 DNA reads as TGTGCCAGCAGCTTAACCCAAGTAAACACCGGGGAGCTGTTTTTT. This translates into CASSLTQVNTGELFF.

J is TRBJ2-3 and V is TRBV7-3; 10 bases fit TRBD2. This CDR3 spans 16 amino acids. Germline V CDR1 and CDR2: SGHTA, FQGTGA. After removal of 0 bases from V and 5 bases from J, the junction contained 5 bases not matched to a gene. The CDR3 loop is CASSLTRLAGEDTQYF. The CDR3, as DNA: TGTGCCAGCAGCTTAACCCGCCTAGCGGGGGAAGATACGCAGTATTTT.

This chain joins TRBV29-1 and TRBJ2-1; TRBD1 is a possible D gene (6 bases). The CDR3 is 13 amino acids. Germline V gene data show CDR1 as SQVTM and CDR2 as ANQGSEA. The CDR3 region has the DNA TGCCGAGTGTGGGGGCGAGGGAACAATGAGCAGTTCTTC. Protein product: CRVWGRGNNEQFF.

This clonotype was detected a few times. J is TRBJ2-5 and V is TRBV10-3; D is perhaps TRBD1 or TRBD2 (5 bases each). This CDR3 has 13 residues. Germline V gene lookup returns CDR1 ENHRY and CDR2 SYGVKD. V was trimmed by 4 bases and J by 4 bases, leaving 10 bases between them. The CDR3 spells CAISGGSGETQYF. CDR3 sequence (DNA): TGTGCCATCAGTGGGGGGTCGGGAGAGACCCAGTACTTC.

This clonotype has just a few counts. This chain joins TRBV7-9 and TRBJ2-5; 8 positions match TRBD1. The trim removed 4 bases at V and 5 bases at J, leaving 9 bases unmatched. The germline V gene encodes CDR1 SEHNR and CDR2 FQNEAQ (reference sequence). The CDR3 sequence is 15 residues long. The CDR3 DNA follows: TGTGCCAGCAGCTCGAATACAGGGGGTATCGAGACCCAGTACTTC. It encodes CASSSNTGGIETQYF.

The chain joins TRBV9 to TRBJ2-5; D is possibly TRBD2 (7 bases). Near its end, the DNA agrees better with TRBJ2-7, so the J call may be wrong. This CDR3 has 13 residues. Germline V gives CDR1 SGDLS, CDR2 YYNGEE. CDR3: CASTEEGGYEQYF. The DNA for the CDR3 is TGTGCCAGCACTGAAGAGGGGGGGTACGAGCAGTACTTC.

This clonotype came up once. The CDR3 DNA sequence: TGTGCCAGCAGCTTAGAACTCAGGGCCTTCCAAGAGACCCAGTACTTC. Translating it yields CASSLELRAFQETQYF. The genes are TRBV11-2 and TRBJ2-5, with TRBD1 as a possible D gene (5 bases). The length of the CDR3 is 16 residues. Germline V gene lookup returns CDR1 SGHAT and CDR2 FQNNGV. Trimming took 0 bases from V and 1 from J, leaving 12 bases between them.

This clonotype was counted only a few times. The CDR3 DNA reads as TGCAGTGCTAGATCCGGACTAGCGGGGGGATCTTACGAGCAGTACTTC. Protein: CSARSGLAGGSYEQYF. This rearrangement joins TRBV20-1 to TRBJ2-7; the match to TRBD2 covers 14 bases. The J segment lost 4 bases and the V segment lost 2 bases, leaving 7 bases of the junction unmatched. Germline V gene lookup returns CDR1 DFQATT and CDR2 SNEGSKA (reference sequence). CDR3 length: 16 amino acids.

This clonotype was seen only a few times. The J gene is TRBJ1-1, the V gene TRBV7-2; 9 nucleotides align to TRBD1. Germline CDR1 reads SGHTA; CDR2 reads FQGNSA. This CDR3 spans 15 amino acids. V dropped 3 bases and J dropped 1; count of bases not matched to a gene: 3. The CDR3 DNA reads as TGTGCCAGCAGCTTCCGGACAGGGGAGAACACTGAAGCTTTCTTT. This sequence encodes CASSFRTGENTEAFF.

The chain combines TRBV12-3 or TRBV12-4 with TRBJ2-3, with TRBD2 as a possible D gene (6 bases). CDR3 length: 16 amino acids. Trimming took off 6 bases at V and 1 base at J, with 17 bases between the two ends. The CDR3 sequence is CASRTPRDSRTDTQYF. In DNA, the CDR3 is TGTGCCAGCAGAACCCCTCGGGACTCCCGCACAGATACGCAGTATTTT.

The V call is TRBV3-1, the J call TRBJ2-1; 11 nucleotides match TRBD2. With V trimmed by 5 bases and J by 8 bases, 5 bases remained unmatched. CDR3 length: 14 residues. Germline CDR1 is LGHDT and CDR2 is YNNKEL (reference sequence). The CDR3 DNA follows: TGTGCCAGCAGCGCTGGGACTAGCGGCGATGAGCAGTTCTTC. It translates to CASSAGTSGDEQFF.

The rearrangement uses TRBV9 and TRBJ2-6; D uncertain. The V end lost 4 bases, the J end lost 1 base, and 6 bases lay between the germline ends. From germline, CDR1 is SGDLS and CDR2 YYNGEE. The CDR3 contains 14 residues. The CDR3 region is CASSSRSGANVLTF. DNA for the CDR3: TGTGCCAGCAGCTCCAGATCTGGGGCCAACGTCCTGACTTTC.

As DNA, the CDR3 is TGCAGTGTGTACCTCCGGAACACTGAAGCTTTCTTT. As protein: CSVYLRNTEAFF. The J gene is TRBJ1-1, the V gene TRBV20-1; unclear D gene. The germline V gene encodes CDR1 DFQATT and CDR2 SNEGSKA (reference sequence). Trimming shortened V by 7 bases and J by 1 base, and 10 bases separated the two germline ends. This CDR3 is 12 amino acids long.

The rearrangement uses TRBV20-1 and TRBJ1-2; the match to TRBD1 covers 7 bases. V gave up 5 bases and J gave up 4 bases; unmatched junction bases: 10. Germline-derived CDR1 and CDR2 are DFQATT and SNEGSKA (reference sequence). The CDR3 spans 14 residues. The CDR3 loop is CSAFPAGTVYGYTF. CDR3 DNA sequence: TGCAGTGCTTTTCCGGCCGGGACAGTCTATGGCTACACCTTC.

The rearrangement uses TRBV27 and TRBJ2-7; D possibly corresponds to TRBD2 (6 bases). Trimming removed 1 base at V and 5 bases at J, with 12 bases between. From germline, CDR1 is MNHEY and CDR2 SMNVEV (reference sequence). The CDR3 length is 14 residues. The CDR3 region is CASSLWGASDEQYF. For the CDR3, the DNA is TGTGCCAGCAGTTTATGGGGAGCTAGCGACGAGCAGTACTTC.

This clonotype was seen only a few times. V usage is TRBV10-3 and J usage is TRBJ2-5; 8 positions agree with TRBD1. The DNA matches TRBJ2-7 better at its end, which makes the J call doubtful. CDR1 and CDR2 from the germline V gene are ENHRY and SYGVKD. The CDR3 spans 15 residues. The CDR3 spells CAISVDRATVGEQYF. The CDR3 nucleotides read TGTGCCATCAGTGTGGACAGGGCGACGGTTGGCGAGCAGTACTTC.

Only a few counts were recorded for this clonotype. This sequence joins TRBV20-1 and TRBJ2-7; TRBD1 aligns across 10 bases. Per the germline V gene, CDR1 is DFQATT and CDR2 is SNEGSKA (reference sequence). This CDR3 region has 14 residues. V trimming: 5 bases; J trimming: 5 bases; junction bases outside the gene matches: 9. CDR3 loop: CSAHKGQGRHEQYF. CDR3 nucleotides: TGCAGTGCTCATAAGGGACAGGGGCGGCACGAGCAGTACTTC.

The chain carries TRBV6-1 and TRBJ2-1; 9 nucleotides agree with TRBD2. V dropped 4 bases and J dropped 13; count of bases not matched to a gene: 11. The CDR3 length is 14 residues. Germline CDR1 is MNHNS and CDR2 is SASEGT. Here the CDR3 reads CASSVAGGQLGQFF. CDR3 nucleotide sequence: TGTGCCAGCAGTGTGGCGGGGGGGCAGTTGGGACAGTTCTTC.

The chain carries TRBV29-1 and TRBJ2-5, with TRBD1 matching 8 bases. The better agreement between TRBJ2-7 and the DNA end casts doubt on the J call. This CDR3 has 12 residues. CDR1 and CDR2 from the germline V gene are SQVTM and ANQGSEA. The chain's CDR3 is CSVRTGMAEQYF. The CDR3 DNA follows: TGCAGCGTTAGGACAGGGATGGCCGAGCAGTACTTC.

The chain combines TRBV5-1 with TRBJ2-7; D tentatively fits TRBD1 or TRBD2 (5 bases each). Germline V gene lookup returns CDR1 SGHRS and CDR2 YFSETQ. The V gene lost 0 bases and the J gene lost 4 bases, with 11 bases spanning the gap. The CDR3 spans 14 residues. Here the CDR3 reads CASSLVVGDYEQYF. CDR3 sequence (DNA): TGCGCCAGCAGCTTGGTTGTGGGGGATTACGAGCAGTACTTC. The variable domain in full, completed from reference TRBV5-1 and TRBJ2-7, reads KAGVTQTPRYLIKTRGQQVTLSCSPISGHRSVSWYQQTPGQGLQFLFEYFSETQRNKGNFPGRFSGRQFSNSRSEMNVSTLELGDSALYLCASSLVVGDYEQYFGPGTRLTVT.